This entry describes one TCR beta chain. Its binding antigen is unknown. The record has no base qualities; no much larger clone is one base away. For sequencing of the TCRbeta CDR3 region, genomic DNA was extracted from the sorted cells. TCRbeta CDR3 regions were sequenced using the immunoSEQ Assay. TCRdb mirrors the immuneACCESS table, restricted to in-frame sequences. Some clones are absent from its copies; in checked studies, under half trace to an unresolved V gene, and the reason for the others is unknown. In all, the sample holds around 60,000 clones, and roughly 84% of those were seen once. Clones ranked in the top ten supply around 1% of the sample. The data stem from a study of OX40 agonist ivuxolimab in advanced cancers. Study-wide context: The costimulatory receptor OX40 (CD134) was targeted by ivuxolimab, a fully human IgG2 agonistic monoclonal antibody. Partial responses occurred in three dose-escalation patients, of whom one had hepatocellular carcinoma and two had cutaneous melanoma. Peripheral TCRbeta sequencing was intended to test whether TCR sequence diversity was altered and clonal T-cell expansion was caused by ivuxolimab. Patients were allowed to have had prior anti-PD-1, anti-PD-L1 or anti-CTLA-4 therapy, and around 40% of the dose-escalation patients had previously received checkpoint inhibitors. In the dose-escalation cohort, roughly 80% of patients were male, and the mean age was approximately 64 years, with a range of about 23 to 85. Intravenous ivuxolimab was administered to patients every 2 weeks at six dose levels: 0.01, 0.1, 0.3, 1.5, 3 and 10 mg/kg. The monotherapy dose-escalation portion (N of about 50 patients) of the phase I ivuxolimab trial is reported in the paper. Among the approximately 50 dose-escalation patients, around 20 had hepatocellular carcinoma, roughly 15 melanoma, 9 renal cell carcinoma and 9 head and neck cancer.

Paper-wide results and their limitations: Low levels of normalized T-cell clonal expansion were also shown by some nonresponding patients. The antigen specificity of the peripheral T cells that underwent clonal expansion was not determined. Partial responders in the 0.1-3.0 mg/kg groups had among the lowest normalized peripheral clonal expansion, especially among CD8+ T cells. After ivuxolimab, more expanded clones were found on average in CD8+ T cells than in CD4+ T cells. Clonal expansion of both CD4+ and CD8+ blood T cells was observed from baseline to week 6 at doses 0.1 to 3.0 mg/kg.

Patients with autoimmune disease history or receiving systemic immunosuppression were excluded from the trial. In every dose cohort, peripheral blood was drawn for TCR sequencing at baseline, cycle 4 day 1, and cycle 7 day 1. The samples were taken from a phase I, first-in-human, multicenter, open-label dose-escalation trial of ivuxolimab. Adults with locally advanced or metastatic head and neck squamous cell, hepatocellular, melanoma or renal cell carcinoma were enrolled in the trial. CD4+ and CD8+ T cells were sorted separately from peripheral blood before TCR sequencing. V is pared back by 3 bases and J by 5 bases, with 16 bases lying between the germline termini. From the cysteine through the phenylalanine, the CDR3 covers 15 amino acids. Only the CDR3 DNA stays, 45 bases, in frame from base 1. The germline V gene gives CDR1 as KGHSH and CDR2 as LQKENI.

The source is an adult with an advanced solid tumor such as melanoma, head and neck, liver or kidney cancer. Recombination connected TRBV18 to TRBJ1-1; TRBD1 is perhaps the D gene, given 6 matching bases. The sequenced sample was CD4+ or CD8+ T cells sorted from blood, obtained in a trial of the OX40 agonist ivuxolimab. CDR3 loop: CASSPIQGVGTEAFF. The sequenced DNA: TGTGCCAGCTCACCTATACAGGGCGTTGGGACTGAAGCTTTCTTT.